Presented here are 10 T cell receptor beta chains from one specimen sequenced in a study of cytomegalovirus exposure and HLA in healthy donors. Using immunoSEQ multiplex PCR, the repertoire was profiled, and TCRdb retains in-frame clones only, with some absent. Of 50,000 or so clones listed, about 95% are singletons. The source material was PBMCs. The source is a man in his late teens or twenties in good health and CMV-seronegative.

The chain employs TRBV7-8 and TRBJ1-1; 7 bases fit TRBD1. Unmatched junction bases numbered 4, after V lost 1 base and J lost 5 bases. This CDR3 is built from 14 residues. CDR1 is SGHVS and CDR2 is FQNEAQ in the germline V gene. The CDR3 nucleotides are TGTGCCAGCAGCTTAGTTAGGGGGCGGACTGAAGCTTTCTTT. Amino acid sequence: CASSLVRGRTEAFF.

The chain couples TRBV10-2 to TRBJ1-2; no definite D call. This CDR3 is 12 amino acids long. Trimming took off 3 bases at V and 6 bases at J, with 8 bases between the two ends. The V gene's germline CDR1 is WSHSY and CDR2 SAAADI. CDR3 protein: CASSEPGNGYTF. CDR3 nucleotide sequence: TGCGCCAGCAGTGAACCCGGGAATGGCTACACCTTC.

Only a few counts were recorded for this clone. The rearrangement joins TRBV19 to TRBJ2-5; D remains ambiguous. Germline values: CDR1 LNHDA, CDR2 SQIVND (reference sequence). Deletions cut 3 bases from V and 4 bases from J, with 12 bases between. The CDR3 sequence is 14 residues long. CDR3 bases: TGTGCCAGTAGTATGTGGCCCCATGGAGAGACCCAGTACTTC. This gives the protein CASSMWPHGETQYF.

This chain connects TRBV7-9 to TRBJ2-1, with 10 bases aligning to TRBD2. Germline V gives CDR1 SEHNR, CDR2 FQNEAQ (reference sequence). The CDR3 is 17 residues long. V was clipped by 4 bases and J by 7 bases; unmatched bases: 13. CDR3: CASSSRITSGTSNEQFF. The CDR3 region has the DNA TGTGCCAGCAGCTCAAGAATAACTAGCGGGACAAGTAATGAGCAGTTCTTC.

The DNA for the CDR3 is TGTGCCAGCTCACGAGACAGGGACTACAATGAGCAGTTCTTC. This encodes CASSRDRDYNEQFF. The V gene is TRBV18, the J gene TRBJ2-1; TRBD1 agrees at 7 bases. Germline lookup yields CDR1 KGHSH and CDR2 LQKENI. CDR3 length: 14 amino acids. V was pared by 4 bases and J by 3 bases, with 3 bases of the junction left unmatched.

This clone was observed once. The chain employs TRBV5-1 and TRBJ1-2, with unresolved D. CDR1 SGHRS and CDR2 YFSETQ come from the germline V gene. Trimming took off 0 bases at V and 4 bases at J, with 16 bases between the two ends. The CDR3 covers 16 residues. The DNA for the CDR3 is TGCGCCAGCAGCTTGGGACAACTTGAGGAGGGCTATGGCTACACCTTC. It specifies CASSLGQLEEGYGYTF.

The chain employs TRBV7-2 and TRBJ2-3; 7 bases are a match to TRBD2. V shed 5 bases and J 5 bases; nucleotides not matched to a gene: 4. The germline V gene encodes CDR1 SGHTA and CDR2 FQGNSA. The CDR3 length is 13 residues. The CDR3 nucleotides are TGTGCCAGCAGCCCTTTAGCGGGAGATACGCAGTATTTT. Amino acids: CASSPLAGDTQYF.

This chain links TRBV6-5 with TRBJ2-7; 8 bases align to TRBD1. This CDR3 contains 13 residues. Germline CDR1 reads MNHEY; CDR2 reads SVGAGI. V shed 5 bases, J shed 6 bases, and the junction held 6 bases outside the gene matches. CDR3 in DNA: TGTGCCAGCAGTGACAGGGGACCCCTCGAGCAGTACTTC. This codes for CASSDRGPLEQYF.

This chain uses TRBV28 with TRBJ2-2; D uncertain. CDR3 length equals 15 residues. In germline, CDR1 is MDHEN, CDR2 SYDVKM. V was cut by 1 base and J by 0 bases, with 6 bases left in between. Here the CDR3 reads CASSLLRSNTGELFF. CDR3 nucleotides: TGTGCCAGCAGTTTATTGCGCTCGAACACCGGGGAGCTGTTTTTT.

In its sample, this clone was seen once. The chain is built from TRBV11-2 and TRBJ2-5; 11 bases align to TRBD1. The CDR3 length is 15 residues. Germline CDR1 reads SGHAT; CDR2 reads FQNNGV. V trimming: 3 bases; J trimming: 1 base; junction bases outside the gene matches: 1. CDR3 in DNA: TGTGCCAGCAGCTTGGGGACAGGGGGCCAAGAGACCCAGTACTTC. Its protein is CASSLGTGGQETQYF.